The present TCR beta chain was sequenced within a study of CD8 T cells in Susac syndrome. Overall study results and limits: The study conceded that its TCR sequencing and HLA analysis involved relatively few individuals.

Germline CDR1 SQVTM, CDR2 ANQGSEA. V shed 4 bases and J shed 1 base, with 7 bases lying between them. The CDR3 extends over 12 amino acids. Each multiple sclerosis control was a treatment-naive patient with relapsing-remitting disease that was either stable or active. TEMRA cells were enriched by FACS, and CD4+ and CD8+ T cells were negatively isolated. Comment on this clonotype: Antigen specificity is unknown.

RNA totalling about 0.45 to 1 ug underwent reverse transcription with random hexamers. With immunoSEQ multiplex PCR, TCR beta CDR3 was amplified across 54 Vbeta and 13 Jbeta. TCRdb recomputed calls from the immunoSEQ multiplex PCR reads with MiXCR, one row per CDR3 protein. The repertoire has around 130,000 distinct CDR3 sequences, approximately 94% of them found once; the top ten carry over 0.1%. This sequence joins TRBV29-1 and TRBJ1-1, with unresolved D. The sequencing input was CD4+ T cells from PBMCs. This receptor was taken from a human donor with multiple sclerosis. The CDR3 reads CSVARANTEAFF. For the CDR3, the DNA is TGCAGCGTTGCTAGGGCGAACACTGAAGCTTTCTTT.